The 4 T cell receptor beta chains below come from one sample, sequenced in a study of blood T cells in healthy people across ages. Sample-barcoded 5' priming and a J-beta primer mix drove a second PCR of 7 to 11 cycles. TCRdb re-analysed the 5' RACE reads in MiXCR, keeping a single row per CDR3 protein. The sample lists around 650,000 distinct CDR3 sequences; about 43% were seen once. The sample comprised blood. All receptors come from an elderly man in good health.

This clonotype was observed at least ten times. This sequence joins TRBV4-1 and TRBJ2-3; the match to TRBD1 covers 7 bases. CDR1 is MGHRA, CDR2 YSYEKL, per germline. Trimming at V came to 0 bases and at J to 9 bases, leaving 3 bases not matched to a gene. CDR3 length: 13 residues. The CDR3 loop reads CASSQEARGTQYF. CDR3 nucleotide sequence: TGCGCCAGCAGCCAAGAGGCCAGGGGGACGCAGTATTTT.

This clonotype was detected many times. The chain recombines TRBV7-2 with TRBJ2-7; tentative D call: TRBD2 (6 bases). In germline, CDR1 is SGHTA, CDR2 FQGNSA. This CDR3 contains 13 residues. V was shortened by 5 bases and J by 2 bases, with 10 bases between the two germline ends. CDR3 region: CASSVRGTYEQYF. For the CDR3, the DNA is TGTGCCAGCAGCGTACGCGGGACCTACGAGCAGTACTTC.

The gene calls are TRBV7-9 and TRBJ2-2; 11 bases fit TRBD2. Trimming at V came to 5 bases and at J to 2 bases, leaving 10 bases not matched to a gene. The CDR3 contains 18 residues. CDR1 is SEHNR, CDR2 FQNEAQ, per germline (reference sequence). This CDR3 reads CASSVTSGELLNTGELFF. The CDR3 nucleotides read TGTGCCAGCAGCGTGACTAGCGGGGAATTACTAAACACCGGGGAGCTGTTTTTT.

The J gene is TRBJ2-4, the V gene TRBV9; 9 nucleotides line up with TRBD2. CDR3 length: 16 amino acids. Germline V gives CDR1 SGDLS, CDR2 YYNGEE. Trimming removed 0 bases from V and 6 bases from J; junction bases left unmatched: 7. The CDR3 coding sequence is TGTGCCAGCAGCGTAGGGGGTAGCGGGAGCCGAAACATTCAGTACTTC. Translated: CASSVGGSGSRNIQYF. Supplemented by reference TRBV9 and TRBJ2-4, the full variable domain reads DSGVTQTPKHLITATGQRVTLRCSPRSGDLSVYWYQQSLDQGLQFLIQYYNGEERAKGNILERFSAQQFPDLHSELNLSSLELGDSALYFCASSVGGSGSRNIQYFGAGTRLSVL.